Below, one T cell receptor beta chain is given with its context. Its antigen is currently unknown. This entry is derived from a study of T cells in Graves' hyperthyroidism and ophthalmopathy. PBMCs were sourced from approximately 9 ml fresh peripheral blood. V lost 3 bases and J lost 3, with 14 bases in between. CDR3 size: 14 residues. Per germline, CDR1 DFQATT and CDR2 SNEGSKA (reference sequence). Notes on the study in general: Ophthalmopathy, as predicted by the model, came a median about seven months after the prediction.

Authors of the study amplified TCR beta CDR3 regions from RNA transcripts. The TCR CDR3 first-round RT-PCR relied on the HTBI primer set. TCRdb re-analysed the multiplex PCR reads in MiXCR, keeping a single row per CDR3 protein. The profile shows hundreds of thousands of distinct CDR3 sequences, approximately 16% of them singletons. The sequence came from a man aged 35-49 years with Graves' hyperthyroidism. The chain joins TRBV20-1 to TRBJ1-1; D perhaps matches TRBD1 (6 bases). Sequenced: blood. As DNA, the CDR3 is TGCAGTGCTAGCCGGGGGGCCTTGGACACTGAAGCTTTCTTT. This sequence encodes CSASRGALDTEAFF.